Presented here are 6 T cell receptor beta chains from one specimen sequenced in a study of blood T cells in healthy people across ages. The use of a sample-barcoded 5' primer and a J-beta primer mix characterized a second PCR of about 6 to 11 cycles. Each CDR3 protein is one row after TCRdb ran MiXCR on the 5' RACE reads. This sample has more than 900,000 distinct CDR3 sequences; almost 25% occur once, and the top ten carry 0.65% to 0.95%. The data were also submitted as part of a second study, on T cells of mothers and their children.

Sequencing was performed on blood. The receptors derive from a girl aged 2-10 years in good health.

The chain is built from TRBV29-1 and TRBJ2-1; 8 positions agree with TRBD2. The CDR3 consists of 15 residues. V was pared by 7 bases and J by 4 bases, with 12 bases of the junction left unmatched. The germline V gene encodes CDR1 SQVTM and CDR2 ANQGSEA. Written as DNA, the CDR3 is TGCAGCGAAAAGGGGGTAGCGGGGCTGTACAATGAGCAGTTCTTC. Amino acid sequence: CSEKGVAGLYNEQFF.

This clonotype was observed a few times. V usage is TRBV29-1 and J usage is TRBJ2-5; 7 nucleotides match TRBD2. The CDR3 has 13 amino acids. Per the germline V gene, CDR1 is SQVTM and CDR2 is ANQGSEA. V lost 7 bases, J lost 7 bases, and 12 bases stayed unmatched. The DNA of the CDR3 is TGCAGCGCTGCTGACGGGGGGTACGGGACCCAGTACTTC. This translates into CSAADGGYGTQYF.

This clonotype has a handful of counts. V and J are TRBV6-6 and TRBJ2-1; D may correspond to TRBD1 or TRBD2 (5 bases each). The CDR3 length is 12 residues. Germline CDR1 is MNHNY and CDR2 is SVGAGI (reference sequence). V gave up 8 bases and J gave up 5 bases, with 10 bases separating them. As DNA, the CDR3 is TGTGCCAGCGGGGGAGTCCACAATGAGCAGTTCTTC. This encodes CASGGVHNEQFF.

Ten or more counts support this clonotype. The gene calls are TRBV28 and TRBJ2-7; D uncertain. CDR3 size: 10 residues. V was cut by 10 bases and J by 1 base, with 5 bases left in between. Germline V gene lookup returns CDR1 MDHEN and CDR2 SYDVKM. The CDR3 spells CATRSYEQYF. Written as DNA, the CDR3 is TGTGCCACCCGATCCTACGAGCAGTACTTC. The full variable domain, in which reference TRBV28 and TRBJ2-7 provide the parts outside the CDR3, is DVKVTQSSRYLVKRTGEKVFLECVQDMDHENMFWYRQDPGLGLRLIYFSYDVKMKEKGDIPEGYSVSREKKERFSLILESASTNQTSMYLCATRSYEQYFGPGTRLTVT.

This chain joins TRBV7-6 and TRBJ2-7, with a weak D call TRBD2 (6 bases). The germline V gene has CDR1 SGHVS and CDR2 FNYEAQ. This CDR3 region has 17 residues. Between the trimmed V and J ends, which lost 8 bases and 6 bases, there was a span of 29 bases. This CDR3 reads CASGSLGAGLAGGEQYF. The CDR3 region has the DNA TGTGCCAGCGGCTCCTTAGGGGCGGGACTGGCTGGGGGCGAGCAGTACTTC.

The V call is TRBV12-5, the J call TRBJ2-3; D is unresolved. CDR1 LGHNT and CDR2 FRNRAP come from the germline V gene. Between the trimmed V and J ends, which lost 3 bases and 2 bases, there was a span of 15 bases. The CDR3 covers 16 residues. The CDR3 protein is CASGLPRNTPTDTQYF. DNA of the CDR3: TGTGCTAGTGGTTTACCCCGTAACACCCCCACAGATACGCAGTATTTT.